Listed here are 23 T cell receptor beta chains from one sample, sequenced in a study of blood T cell repertoires in COVID-19. Sequencing was performed with immunoSEQ multiplex PCR; in TCRdb, only in-frame clones are kept and a portion is missing. Here the sample spans 100,000 to 150,000 clones, under 90% being singletons. The sequencing input was peripheral blood. Every receptor here comes from a woman aged 70-85 years with acute or convalescent COVID-19.

The gene calls are TRBV7-3 and TRBJ2-7; TRBD2 might be the D (5 bases). Per the germline V gene, CDR1 is SGHTA and CDR2 is FQGTGA. Trimming removed 6 bases from V and 0 bases from J, with 12 bases in between. This CDR3 contains 14 residues. CDR3 sequence reads: CASSLVGSSYEQYF. The CDR3 DNA reads as TGTGCCAGCAGTTTGGTGGGGAGCTCCTACGAGCAGTACTTC.

This sequence joins TRBV2 and TRBJ1-6; 8 bases line up with TRBD1. Germline V gives CDR1 SNHLY, CDR2 FYNNEI. The CDR3 extends over 13 amino acids. The trim removed 6 bases at V and 10 bases at J, leaving 5 bases unmatched. CDR3 loop: CASSRDRPSPLHF. CDR3 coding DNA: TGTGCCAGCAGCCGGGACAGGCCCTCACCCCTCCACTTT.

There are a few counts of this clone. The J gene is TRBJ1-4, the V gene TRBV10-2; D not resolved. The length of the CDR3 is 14 residues. Germline V gives CDR1 WSHSY, CDR2 SAAADI. Trimming removed 7 bases at V and 7 bases at J, with 16 bases between. CDR3 bases: TGCGCCAGCACCAAAAGGGAGGGATCTGAAAAACTGTTTTTT. Residues: CASTKREGSEKLFF.

The chain has TRBV29-1 and TRBJ1-1, with D unresolved. The CDR3 spans 13 residues. Germline CDR1 is SQVTM and CDR2 is ANQGSEA. The V end lost 5 bases, the J end lost 4 bases, and 14 bases lay between the germline ends. The CDR3 nucleotides are TGCAGCGTTTTTTTTACCGGGAGCACTGAAGCTTTCTTT. It yields the protein CSVFFTGSTEAFF.

The V and J genes are TRBV18 and TRBJ2-7, with TRBD1 matching 9 bases. Germline loops: CDR1 KGHSH, CDR2 LQKENI. With 6 bases clipped from V and 7 bases from J, the junction kept 13 bases outside the gene matches. The CDR3 extends over 15 amino acids. In DNA form, the CDR3 reads TGTGCCAGCTCTGCGAAATGGGACAGGGCGGGGGAGCAGTACTTC. Residues: CASSAKWDRAGEQYF.

The chain couples TRBV2 to TRBJ1-1, with unresolved D. Trimming took 1 base from V and 7 from J, leaving 13 bases between them. The germline V gene encodes CDR1 SNHLY and CDR2 FYNNEI. The CDR3 contains 14 residues. CDR3 protein: CASSEEGDLGEAFF. The CDR3, as DNA: TGTGCCAGCAGTGAAGAAGGTGACTTGGGTGAAGCTTTCTTT.

The chain has TRBV19 and TRBJ1-2; 9 bases map to TRBD1. CDR1 and CDR2 from the germline V gene are LNHDA and SQIVND (reference sequence). V trimming: 7 bases; J trimming: 6 bases; junction bases outside the gene matches: 6. The CDR3 totals 13 residues. The CDR3 DNA reads TGTGCCAGTATCGGGACAGGGAGGAATGGCTACACCTTC. It encodes CASIGTGRNGYTF.

The chain recombines TRBV24-1 with TRBJ1-5; D is uncertain. CDR3 length: 17 amino acids. V lost 2 bases and J 4 bases, leaving 17 bases between the germline ends. CDR1 and CDR2 (germline): KGHDR, SFDVKD. As DNA, the CDR3 is TGTGCCACCAGTGATTCCCGCGGGGTTGGAGGGAATCAGCCCCAGCATTTT. It yields the protein CATSDSRGVGGNQPQHF.

The rearrangement uses TRBV9 and TRBJ1-2, with 7 nucleotides matching TRBD1. CDR1 is SGDLS, CDR2 YYNGEE, per germline. This CDR3 spans 14 amino acids. J gave up 7 bases and V 0 bases, and 6 bases lay outside the gene matches. The CDR3 bases are TGTGCCAGCAGCGTAGTAGAGGGGGCGCGTGGCTACACCTTC. Encoded protein: CASSVVEGARGYTF.

The rearrangement joins TRBV23-1 to TRBJ1-2; 10 positions match TRBD1. TRBV23-1 counts as an open reading frame of uncertain function. Trimming at V came to 0 bases and at J to 4 bases, leaving 5 bases not matched to a gene. There are 16 residues in the CDR3. CDR3 sequence (DNA): TGCGCCAGCAGTCAATCTCGGACAGGGGGGAGCTATGGCTACACCTTC. This codes for CASSQSRTGGSYGYTF.

The chain carries TRBV19 and TRBJ1-5, with 8 bases that match TRBD1. CDR3 length equals 15 residues. The germline CDR1 and CDR2 sequences are LNHDA and SQIVND (reference sequence). V gave up 4 bases and J gave up 5 bases; unmatched junction bases: 7. The CDR3 is CASSTLDRDDQPQHF. The CDR3 DNA reads as TGTGCCAGTAGTACGTTGGACAGGGACGATCAGCCCCAGCATTTT. The variable domain in full, completed from reference TRBV19 and TRBJ1-5, reads DGGITQSPKYLFRKEGQNVTLSCEQNLNHDAMYWYRQDPGQGLRLIYYSQIVNDFQKGDIAEGYSVSREKKESFPLTVTSAQKNPTAFYLCASSTLDRDDQPQHFGDGTRLSIL.

V is TRBV6-6 and J is TRBJ1-2; 8 positions agree with TRBD1. CDR1 is MNHNY, CDR2 SVGAGI, per germline (reference sequence). With V trimmed by 1 base and J by 6 bases, 4 bases remained unmatched. The CDR3 sequence is 14 residues long. CDR3: CASSYYKQGDGYTF. CDR3 bases: TGTGCCAGCAGTTACTACAAACAGGGGGATGGCTACACCTTC.

This sequence joins TRBV5-1 and TRBJ2-1; the D gene is possibly TRBD1 (6 bases). Trimming removed 0 bases from V and 4 bases from J, with 11 bases in between. This CDR3 spans 15 amino acids. Looked up from germline, CDR1 is SGHRS and CDR2 is YFSETQ. CDR3 sequence: CASSLGTGPYNEQFF. CDR3 in DNA: TGCGCCAGCAGCTTGGGTACAGGGCCTTACAATGAGCAGTTCTTC. Drawing the rest from reference TRBV5-1 and TRBJ2-1, the complete variable domain is KAGVTQTPRYLIKTRGQQVTLSCSPISGHRSVSWYQQTPGQGLQFLFEYFSETQRNKGNFPGRFSGRQFSNSRSEMNVSTLELGDSALYLCASSLGTGPYNEQFFGPGTRLTVL.

This chain connects TRBV6-6 to TRBJ1-1; D is ambiguous. This CDR3 region has 14 residues. Per the germline V gene, CDR1 is MNHNY and CDR2 is SVGAGI (reference sequence). Trimming pared 5 bases from V and 1 base from J, leaving 11 bases between. CDR3 nucleotide sequence: TGTGCCAGCAGTCCATACAGAGAGAACACTGAAGCTTTCTTT. This sequence encodes CASSPYRENTEAFF.

This clone was found a few times. This chain uses TRBV19 with TRBJ1-2; D ambiguous. The CDR3 loop spans 13 amino acids. V was shortened by 7 bases and J by 4 bases, with 13 bases between the two germline ends. The germline V gene has CDR1 LNHDA and CDR2 SQIVND (reference sequence). This CDR3 reads CASTLLGVYGYTF. The CDR3 nucleotides read TGTGCCAGTACACTCCTCGGGGTCTATGGCTACACCTTC. Full variable domain (rest looked up from reference TRBV19 and TRBJ1-2): DGGITQSPKYLFRKEGQNVTLSCEQNLNHDAMYWYRQDPGQGLRLIYYSQIVNDFQKGDIAEGYSVSREKKESFPLTVTSAQKNPTAFYLCASTLLGVYGYTFGSGTRLTVV.

The rearrangement uses TRBV5-1 and TRBJ2-7; the match to TRBD1 covers 7 bases. V shed 7 bases, J shed 2 bases, and the junction held 6 bases outside the gene matches. The V gene's germline CDR1 is SGHRS and CDR2 YFSETQ. This CDR3 comprises 13 residues. The CDR3 DNA is TGCGCCAGCTCGACAGGGTTTACCTACGAGCAGTACTTC. This gives the protein CASSTGFTYEQYF.

The chain combines TRBV4-3 with TRBJ1-1; D not resolved. This CDR3 comprises 13 residues. V lost 0 bases, J lost 5 bases, and 7 bases lay in between. The germline CDR1 and CDR2 sequences are LGHNA and YSLEER. The CDR3 is CASSQDLQTEAFF. The CDR3, as DNA: TGCGCCAGCAGCCAAGATCTCCAGACTGAAGCTTTCTTT.

The chain uses TRBV13 and TRBJ2-1, with 7 bases identical to TRBD1. Germline CDR1 and CDR2: PRHDT and FYEKMQ (reference sequence). J lost 1 base, V lost 5 bases, and 8 bases had no gene match. This CDR3 is 16 amino acids long. The CDR3 reads CASSRQGFGSYNEQFF. In DNA form, the CDR3 reads TGTGCCAGCAGCCGACAGGGTTTTGGATCCTACAATGAGCAGTTCTTC.

The chain employs TRBV11-3 and TRBJ2-5, with D perhaps matching TRBD1 (5 bases). Germline lookup yields CDR1 SGHNT and CDR2 YENEEA. The CDR3 loop spans 13 amino acids. Trimming removed 4 bases from V and 7 bases from J, with 13 bases in between. CDR3 nucleotides: TGTGCCAGCAGCTCAGTGGGGCAGGCGACCCAGTACTTC. Its protein is CASSSVGQATQYF.

The rearrangement links TRBV2 to TRBJ1-5, with 8 bases that match TRBD1. Germline CDR1 is SNHLY and CDR2 is FYNNEI. This CDR3 is 15 amino acids long. V shed 2 bases, J shed 7 bases, and the junction held 7 bases outside the gene matches. CDR3 nucleotide sequence: TGTGCCAGCAGTGAACAGGGGGCGGCTTACCAGCCCCAGCATTTT. Protein sequence: CASSEQGAAYQPQHF.

This rearrangement joins TRBV6-5 to TRBJ2-3; tentative D call: TRBD1 (5 bases). This CDR3 has 15 amino acids. The germline CDR1 and CDR2 sequences are MNHEY and SVGAGI. The V gene lost 6 bases and the J gene lost 2 bases, with 15 bases spanning the gap. The CDR3 region has the DNA TGTGCCAGCAGACGACAGCCAGTACTCACAGATACGCAGTATTTT. Translated, it gives CASRRQPVLTDTQYF.

The chain joins TRBV30 to TRBJ1-1, with TRBD1 identical over 11 bases. Looked up from germline, CDR1 is GTSNPN and CDR2 is SVGIG (reference sequence). CDR3 length: 15 residues. V lost 6 bases, J lost 4 bases, and 10 bases stayed unmatched. CDR3 nucleotide sequence: TGTGCCTGCAAGCCGGACAGGGGGCGATTCACTGAAGCTTTCTTT. This gives the protein CACKPDRGRFTEAFF.

This clone was counted once. This chain joins TRBV6-6 and TRBJ1-5; D remains unclear. V gave up 0 bases and J gave up 4 bases, with 7 bases separating them. CDR1 and CDR2 (germline): MNHNY, SVGAGI (reference sequence). There are 14 residues in the CDR3. The CDR3 sequence is CASSYSRGNQPQHF. As DNA, the CDR3 is TGTGCCAGCAGTTACTCGAGAGGGAATCAGCCCCAGCATTTT.